This TCR beta chain was sequenced for a study of a mutant IDH1 vaccine in newly diagnosed glioma. Study background: All eight of the vaccinations patients received fell in weeks 1, 3, 5, 7, 11, 15, 19 and 23.

TCRdb's copy holds only in-frame clones and misses some; the assay was immunoSEQ multiplex PCR. Found here are around 60,000 clones, about 88% of them singletons; the top ten hold 8.5% to 9.5%. The ends were cut back, 2 bases at V and 3 bases at J, with 13 bases in the middle. The length of the CDR3 is 15 residues. From germline, CDR1 is MNHNS and CDR2 SASEGT. This clone came up once. Its specificity is unknown. The time point is: week 11, during vaccination. In the vaccine, a single dose held 300 ug of the mutant IDH1 20-mer peptide, along with topical imiquimod. The sequence came from a woman aged 45-60 years with glioma. This chain joins TRBV6-1 and TRBJ1-1; D not certain. The starting material was PBMCs, obtained from a glioma patient whose treatment included an IDH1 peptide vaccine. The CDR3 DNA reads TGTGCCAGCAGTGAATGGGCCAGGACGTACACTGAAGCTTTCTTT. It encodes CASSEWARTYTEAFF.